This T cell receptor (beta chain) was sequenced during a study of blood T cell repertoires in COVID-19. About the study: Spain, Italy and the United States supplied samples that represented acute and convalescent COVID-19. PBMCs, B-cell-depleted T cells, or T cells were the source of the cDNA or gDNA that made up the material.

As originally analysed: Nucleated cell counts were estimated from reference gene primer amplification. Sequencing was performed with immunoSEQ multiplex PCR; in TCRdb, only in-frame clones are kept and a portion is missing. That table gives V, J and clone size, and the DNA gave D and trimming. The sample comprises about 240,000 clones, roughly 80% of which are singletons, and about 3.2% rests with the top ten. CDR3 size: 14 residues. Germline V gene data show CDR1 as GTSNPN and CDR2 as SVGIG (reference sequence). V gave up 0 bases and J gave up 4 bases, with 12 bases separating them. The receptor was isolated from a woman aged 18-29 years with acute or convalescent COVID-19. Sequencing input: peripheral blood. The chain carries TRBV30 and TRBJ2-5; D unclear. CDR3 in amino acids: CAWSVRVIPETQYF. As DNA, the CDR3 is TGTGCCTGGAGTGTAAGAGTAATCCCAGAGACCCAGTACTTC.